One and the same sample provided the 29 T cell receptor beta chains below, sequenced in a study of early T cells in non-severe SARS-CoV-2 infection. In TCRdb, the 5' RACE reads were re-called with MiXCR into one record per CDR3 protein. The profile covers about 60,000 distinct CDR3 sequences, with 8% to 9.5% appearing a single time and 3.2% taken by the ten largest. Source material: whole blood. These TCRs come from an adult who was a healthcare worker with PCR-confirmed SARS-CoV-2 infection or an uninfected control (not recorded which).

The V and J genes are TRBV19 and TRBJ2-1; 7 bases agree with TRBD2. Germline loops: CDR1 LNHDA, CDR2 SQIVND (reference sequence). Trimming took 3 bases from V and 7 from J; bases not matched to a gene: 15. The CDR3 has 17 amino acids. This chain's CDR3 is CASSMGGEGRLRNEQFF. The CDR3 DNA sequence: TGTGCCAGTAGTATGGGAGGGGAGGGTCGTCTGAGGAATGAGCAGTTCTTC.

At least ten counts were recorded for this clonotype. The chain joins TRBV7-9 to TRBJ2-5, with no clear D. The length of the CDR3 is 11 residues. V lost 5 bases and J lost 9, with 10 bases in between. CDR1 and CDR2 from the germline V gene are SEHNR and FQNEAQ (reference sequence). CDR3 amino acids: CASSPQSAQYF. CDR3 coding DNA: TGTGCCAGCAGCCCGCAGTCGGCCCAGTACTTC.

This clonotype was found many times. V and J are TRBV11-2 and TRBJ1-1; no firm D call. The germline V gene has CDR1 SGHAT and CDR2 FQNNGV. This CDR3 is 13 amino acids long. Trimming removed 0 bases from V and 1 base from J, with 3 bases in between. In DNA form, the CDR3 reads TGTGCCAGCAGCTTAGAACGGAACACTGAAGCTTTCTTT. It yields the protein CASSLERNTEAFF.

V is TRBV27 and J is TRBJ2-7; 11 bases line up with TRBD2. The CDR3 consists of 17 residues. After removal of 0 bases from V and 3 bases from J, the junction contained 7 bases not matched to a gene. Germline V lookup: CDR1 MNHEY, CDR2 SMNVEV (reference sequence). CDR3: CASSLSRLAGGFYEQYF. The CDR3 DNA reads TGTGCCAGCAGTTTATCGAGGTTAGCGGGAGGGTTCTACGAGCAGTACTTC.

The genes are TRBV14 and TRBJ2-7, with D maybe TRBD2 (5 bases). The CDR3 runs to 15 residues. V was clipped by 2 bases and J by 4 bases, with 15 bases between them. Germline V gene sequence: CDR1 SGHDN, CDR2 FVKESK. CDR3 sequence: CASSQNPGEGYEQYF. The CDR3 coding sequence is TGTGCCAGCAGCCAAAACCCCGGAGAGGGATACGAGCAGTACTTC.

The J gene is TRBJ2-5, the V gene TRBV20-1; D perhaps matches TRBD1 (5 bases). Germline V gene data show CDR1 as DFQATT and CDR2 as SNEGSKA (reference sequence). Trimming removed 4 bases at V and 2 bases at J, with 17 bases between. The CDR3 consists of 15 residues. CDR3 amino acids: CSAKQSPGFQETQYF. CDR3 DNA sequence: TGCAGTGCTAAACAAAGTCCAGGGTTTCAAGAGACCCAGTACTTC.

This sequence joins TRBV9 and TRBJ2-2, with D tentatively TRBD2 (7 bases). Trimming shortened V by 1 base and J by 2 bases, and 18 bases separated the two germline ends. Germline V lookup: CDR1 SGDLS, CDR2 YYNGEE. CDR3 length: 18 residues. Written as DNA, the CDR3 is TGTGCCAGCAGCGTAAGGAAAGGGGGGGTTACAAACACCGGGGAGCTGTTTTTT. Its translation: CASSVRKGGVTNTGELFF. Full variable domain (outside the CDR3, taken from reference TRBV9 and TRBJ2-2): DSGVTQTPKHLITATGQRVTLRCSPRSGDLSVYWYQQSLDQGLQFLIQYYNGEERAKGNILERFSAQQFPDLHSELNLSSLELGDSALYFCASSVRKGGVTNTGELFFGEGSRLTVL.

This clonotype was seen a handful of times. This chain connects TRBV27 to TRBJ2-1, with TRBD2 identical over 9 bases. J lost 11 bases, V lost 2 bases, and 4 bases had no gene match. Looked up from germline, CDR1 is MNHEY and CDR2 is SMNVEV (reference sequence). The CDR3 consists of 13 residues. The CDR3: CASSLVAGGKQFF. CDR3 coding DNA: TGTGCCAGCAGTTTAGTGGCGGGAGGGAAGCAGTTCTTC.

V usage is TRBV7-9 and J usage is TRBJ2-1; D perhaps matches TRBD2 (5 bases). This CDR3 contains 15 residues. Trimming left V 5 bases short and J 8 bases short, with 19 bases between. Germline V gene sequence: CDR1 SEHNR, CDR2 FQNEAQ (reference sequence). As DNA, the CDR3 is TGTGCCAGCAGCCCCGGGCCTTCCCAGAGGGATGAGCAGTTCTTC. Translated: CASSPGPSQRDEQFF. Full variable domain (outside the CDR3, taken from reference TRBV7-9 and TRBJ2-1): DTGVSQNPRHKITKRGQNVTFRCDPISEHNRLYWYRQTLGQGPEFLTYFQNEAQLEKSRLLSDRFSAERPKGSFSTLEIQRTEQGDSAMYLCASSPGPSQRDEQFFGPGTRLTVL.

The J gene is TRBJ1-5, the V gene TRBV6-2 or TRBV6-3, with D hard to call. The V end was cut by 7 bases, the J end by 11 bases, with 15 bases between. This CDR3 comprises 12 residues. Per the germline V gene, CDR1 is MNHEY and CDR2 is SVGEGT. CDR3 residues: CASKGQPEAQHF. Here the CDR3 DNA reads TGTGCCAGCAAAGGCCAACCGGAAGCCCAGCATTTT.

V gene TRBV5-1 combines with J gene TRBJ2-3, with 7 positions matching TRBD1. CDR3 length equals 16 residues. V trimming: 4 bases; J trimming: 1 base; junction bases outside the gene matches: 9. The germline V gene encodes CDR1 SGHRS and CDR2 YFSETQ. CDR3 in DNA: TGCGCCAGCAGCCCGCGAGTGGGGACAGGCACAGATACGCAGTATTTT. Protein sequence: CASSPRVGTGTDTQYF.

This chain uses TRBV5-1 with TRBJ2-2; 8 positions agree with TRBD2. The trim removed 0 bases at V and 4 bases at J, leaving 5 bases unmatched. Germline loops: CDR1 SGHRS, CDR2 YFSETQ. The CDR3 runs to 16 residues. The CDR3 sequence: CASSLAAGVGTGELFF. The CDR3 DNA reads as TGCGCCAGCAGCTTGGCAGCGGGAGTGGGCACCGGGGAGCTGTTTTTT.

The chain links TRBV28 to TRBJ2-7; D uncertain. Trimming pared 0 bases from V and 2 bases from J, leaving 8 bases between. The CDR3 is made up of 14 amino acids. Germline V CDR1 and CDR2: MDHEN, SYDVKM. The DNA for the CDR3 is TGTGCCAGCAGTTTATGGGGCAGCACCTACGAGCAGTACTTC. Its translation is CASSLWGSTYEQYF.

This clonotype was found a few times. The V gene is TRBV28, the J gene TRBJ2-5; no firm D call. Trimming removed 5 bases at V and 5 bases at J, with 9 bases between. Germline values: CDR1 MDHEN, CDR2 SYDVKM. This CDR3 contains 12 residues. The DNA for the CDR3 is TGTGCCAGCAGTCCTATAGTGGAGACCCAGTACTTC. Translating it yields CASSPIVETQYF.

The genes are TRBV7-9 and TRBJ1-1, with D hard to call. Trimming removed 1 base from V and 4 bases from J, with 16 bases in between. The CDR3 extends over 16 amino acids. Germline loops: CDR1 SEHNR, CDR2 FQNEAQ (reference sequence). The CDR3 region is CASSLGYRAAGTEAFF. In nucleotides, the CDR3 is TGTGCCAGCAGCTTAGGGTATAGGGCTGCCGGCACTGAAGCTTTCTTT.

Within the sample, this clonotype is medium-sized. A read error may produce the germline difference seen at one junction end. J is TRBJ2-7 and V is TRBV6-2 or TRBV6-3; 9 nucleotides agree with TRBD2. CDR1 and CDR2 from the germline V gene are MNHEY and SVGEGT. This CDR3 spans 14 amino acids. Written as DNA, the CDR3 is TGTGCCAGCAGTGGCGGGACTAGCTCCAACGAGCAGTACTTC. As protein: CASSGGTSSNEQYF.

Many counts were recorded for this clonotype. The chain is built from TRBV7-2 and TRBJ2-1, with 11 nucleotides matching TRBD2. The V and J ends lost 5 bases and 4 bases, in that order; junction bases with no gene match: 10. Germline loops: CDR1 SGHTA, CDR2 FQGNSA. CDR3 length: 17 amino acids. The CDR3 DNA reads as TGTGCCAGCAGCCCCTATCAGACTAGCGGGATGTACAATGAGCAGTTCTTC. Residues: CASSPYQTSGMYNEQFF.

This clonotype has a count of ten or more. The rearrangement joins TRBV7-9 to TRBJ2-3; 9 positions agree with TRBD1. V was clipped by 4 bases and J by 8 bases; unmatched bases: 13. The CDR3 is 16 amino acids. Germline CDR1 reads SEHNR; CDR2 reads FQNEAQ (reference sequence). Written as DNA, the CDR3 is TGTGCCAGCAGCTCCCCACCGGGACAGGGCGGAGGTACGCAGTATTTT. It yields the protein CASSSPPGQGGGTQYF.

In the case of this clonotype: A much larger clone lies one base from this, so it may be a read error. Without the conserved terminal phenylalanine or tryptophan, this CDR3 likely stems from a read error. The rearrangement joins TRBV4-1 to TRBJ1-2; the D gene is possibly TRBD1 (5 bases). V was trimmed by 1 base and J by 3 bases, leaving 9 bases between them. The CDR3 spans 14 residues. Germline CDR1 is MGHRA and CDR2 is YSYEKL. The CDR3 protein is CASSQGGNYYGYTL. Written as DNA, the CDR3 is TGCGCCAGCAGCCAAGGGGGGAATTACTATGGCTACACCCTC.

The gene calls are TRBV20-1 and TRBJ2-3; 8 bases match TRBD2. Germline V gene lookup returns CDR1 DFQATT and CDR2 SNEGSKA (reference sequence). J was trimmed by 5 bases and V by 4 bases; bases with no gene match: 8. The length of the CDR3 is 14 residues. CDR3: CSATQAGVGDTQYF. DNA of the CDR3: TGCAGTGCTACACAAGCGGGAGTGGGAGATACGCAGTATTTT.

The chain uses TRBV20-1 and TRBJ2-7, with 8 bases aligning to TRBD2. The CDR3 has 15 amino acids. Germline CDR1 is DFQATT and CDR2 is SNEGSKA (reference sequence). Germline trimming cut 2 bases from V and 0 bases from J; bases unmatched to any gene: 6. CDR3 DNA: TGCAGTGCTAGAACCCCAGCGGGAGACTCCTACGAGCAGTACTTC. Protein sequence: CSARTPAGDSYEQYF.

The CDR3 protein is CASSLAVRAEAFF. The CDR3 nucleotides read TGTGCCAGCAGTTTAGCGGTACGGGCTGAAGCTTTCTTT. The V gene is TRBV12-3 or TRBV12-4, the J gene TRBJ1-1; D gene uncertain. V lost 0 bases to trimming and J lost 6 bases, with 8 bases between them. The CDR3 length is 13 residues.

The chain recombines TRBV2 with TRBJ1-6, with a tentative D call TRBD1 (5 bases). The germline V and J ends were trimmed by 6 bases and 3 bases, with 12 bases remaining between them. CDR1 is SNHLY and CDR2 is FYNNEI in the germline V gene. The CDR3 has 15 residues. The CDR3: CASSPAGSYNSPLHF. CDR3 nucleotide sequence: TGTGCCAGCAGCCCCGCAGGGAGCTATAATTCACCCCTCCACTTT.

In this sample, this clonotype turned up a few times. The gene calls are TRBV3-1 and TRBJ2-3, with D uncertain. Germline V gives CDR1 LGHDT, CDR2 YNNKEL (reference sequence). Trimming took off 1 base at V and 4 bases at J, with 15 bases between the two ends. The CDR3 runs 16 residues. Written as DNA, the CDR3 is TGTGCCAGCAGCCAAGCTCGACAAGTCATGGCAGATACGCAGTATTTT. This translates into CASSQARQVMADTQYF.

This clonotype was seen more than once but under ten times. This chain joins TRBV28 and TRBJ2-1; maybe TRBD2 (6 bases). The CDR3 has 13 residues. CDR1 MDHEN and CDR2 SYDVKM come from the germline V gene. V lost 5 bases and J lost 9, with 14 bases in between. CDR3 coding DNA: TGTGCCAGCAGTCCGACTAGGTCGGCTGAGCAGTTCTTC. Translating gives CASSPTRSAEQFF.

In its sample, this clonotype was seen a few times. The chain couples TRBV20-1 to TRBJ2-5; 7 nucleotides match TRBD2. Germline V gene sequence: CDR1 DFQATT, CDR2 SNEGSKA (reference sequence). This CDR3 contains 15 residues. The J segment lost 4 bases and the V segment lost 5 bases, leaving 13 bases of the junction unmatched. The CDR3 region has the DNA TGCAGTGCTCAAGCCCGCGGGAGAGAACGAGAGACCCAGTACTTC. Protein product: CSAQARGRERETQYF.

This clonotype was detected a few times. The gene calls are TRBV9 and TRBJ2-1, with 12 bases that match TRBD1. Germline V gene lookup returns CDR1 SGDLS and CDR2 YYNGEE. Unmatched junction bases numbered 8, after V lost 4 bases and J lost 9 bases. CDR3 length: 15 amino acids. The CDR3 loop reads CASSRRDRGLFEQFF. The CDR3 nucleotides read TGTGCCAGCAGCCGCCGGGACAGGGGGCTATTTGAGCAGTTCTTC.

This chain connects TRBV5-1 to TRBJ2-5, with TRBD2 matching 15 bases. V trimming: 4 bases; J trimming: 0 bases; junction bases outside the gene matches: 7. The CDR3 spans 18 residues. CDR1 is SGHRS, CDR2 YFSETQ, per germline. The CDR3: CASSAGLAGGGHQETQYF. Here the CDR3 DNA reads TGCGCCAGCAGCGCCGGACTAGCGGGAGGGGGGCACCAAGAGACCCAGTACTTC. Combining the CDR3 with reference TRBV5-1 and TRBJ2-5 gives the whole variable domain KAGVTQTPRYLIKTRGQQVTLSCSPISGHRSVSWYQQTPGQGLQFLFEYFSETQRNKGNFPGRFSGRQFSNSRSEMNVSTLELGDSALYLCASSAGLAGGGHQETQYFGPGTRLLVL.

The table lists this clonotype with many counts. The chain has TRBV6-2 or TRBV6-3 and TRBJ2-5; possible D gene TRBD2, 6 bases. Germline CDR1 is MNHEY and CDR2 is SVGEGT. The ends were cut back, 5 bases at V and 2 bases at J, with 12 bases in the middle. The CDR3 contains 14 residues. The CDR3 protein is CASSRGTFQETQYF. The CDR3 region has the DNA TGTGCCAGCAGTCGAGGGACTTTTCAAGAGACCCAGTACTTC.